The text below deals with one T cell receptor beta chain. This clonotype showed up many times. Its antigen has not been determined. No base-level quality is on record; no much larger clone is a single base apart. Ophthalmopathy patients had moderately to severely active disease, Clinical Activity Score of at least 3, NOSPECS grade of at least 4, and duration under 3 months. The study excluded patients with uncontrolled infections, other autoimmune diseases, pregnancy or lactation. Clinical symptoms, serum thyroxine and TRAb, thyroid ultrasound, and orbital computed tomography formed the basis for the diagnoses. Ficoll-Paque density gradient centrifugation was used to isolate PBMCs from 10 ml of fresh peripheral blood. Total RNA was extracted with Trizol reagent, and quality was checked on an Agilent 2100 Bioanalyzer. The data are from a study of T cells in Graves' hyperthyroidism and ophthalmopathy (dated by TCRdb to between 2019 and 2020). A note on the overall study: Peripheral blood was sampled at the time of initial diagnosis, prior to any treatment. TCR V-J signatures able to tell the groups apart were searched for in a discovery cohort of 90 to 100 patients, of whom under 45 had Graves' ophthalmopathy and around 57 had stable Graves' hyperthyroidism. Whether ophthalmopathy could be predicted prospectively was tested in an independent validation cohort made up of about 18 hyperthyroidism patients plus 17 patients who later progressed to ophthalmopathy. The 100 or so discovery patients were randomly divided into training and test sets at a 7:3 ratio. Thyroid tissue and blood T-cell repertoires from six Graves' hyperthyroidism patients were also compared in the study. After sampling, hyperthyroidism patients received methimazole starting at 30 mg daily, and ophthalmopathy patients received high-dose intravenous methylprednisolone. TCR Vbeta CDR3 sequencing of around 130 peripheral blood samples (roughly 43 ophthalmopathy, about 80 hyperthyroidism and around 17 progressor patients) is reported in the paper. Overall study outcomes, separate from this receptor: In validation, the model predicted progression to ophthalmopathy a median of around six months before onset, with roughly 71% sensitivity and 72.22% specificity. Ophthalmopathy was separated from stable hyperthyroidism by a 13 V-J signature model, with 85% to 90% sensitivity and 81% to 83% specificity obtained in cross-validation and 80%/75% obtained in testing. No statistical method was used to set the sample size in advance, and investigators knew the group allocation. Blood samples also contained most of the expanded thyroid clonotypes (frequency above 0.001), which suggests that blood repertoires may reflect thyroid immune responses.

TCR beta CDR3 regions were amplified from RNA transcripts. A first-round RT-PCR of the TCR CDR3 used the HTBI primer set with the Qiagen OneStep RT-PCR kit. A second multiplex PCR round built the libraries, followed by size selection and purification. The libraries were sequenced on an Illumina HiSeq2000 using paired-end 100 bp reads. In the original analysis: SOAPnuke was used to process the raw data, removing reads that contained adapters or uncalled bases, had a mean Phred below 15, or lacked an exact match to the constant primer or identifier. COPE v1.2.5 was used to merge high-quality paired reads, and clonotypes were defined as unique nucleotide sequences. MiTCR v1.1 was used to align clonotypes to the IMGT TRBV, TRBD and TRBJ reference segments. Only V-J combinations with frequency above 0.0001, covering about 99% of repertoires, were analysed. The TCS score was defined as the ratio of F50 (clonal expansion) to E x V (chaos), calculated using BLOSUM62-based TCRdist between CDR3 peptides within each V-J. Welch's t-statistics and random forest reduced fewer than 600 V-J features to 13, which were used in a naive Bayes classifier (R e1071). Thyroid-blood repertoire similarity was quantified with the Morisita-Horn index. TCRdb itself trimmed the public reads at Q25 with fastp, ran MiXCR and retained productive beta chains. Rows matching on CDR3 protein sequence are summarized as one entry with the most common DNA and genes. These V and J calls are TCRdb output, not the study's own analysis. The sample yields approximately 610,000 distinct CDR3 sequences; under 15% were counted once. 4% to 5.5% of the sample is taken by the ten largest.

Its CDR3 holds 13 amino acids, cysteine through phenylalanine. The sequence is cut down to CDR3 DNA, 39 bases in frame from base 1. CDR1 is given as MNHEY and CDR2 as SMNVEV, both from the germline V gene (reference sequence). Deletion took 2 bases off V and 7 bases off J, with a span of 9 bases between the germline ends. The material sequenced was blood. The V and J genes are TRBV27 and TRBJ1-5, with an unclear D gene assignment. The TCR was taken from a woman in her 40s with Graves' ophthalmopathy. The CDR3 has the sequence CASSLVFRQPQHF. Read as DNA, the sequence is TGTGCCAGCAGTTTAGTATTTCGGCAGCCCCAGCATTTT.